These 23 T cell receptor beta chains share one sample of origin, sequenced in a study of blood T cell repertoires in COVID-19 (dated by TCRdb to about 2020). The method was the immunoSEQ multiplex PCR assay. TCRdb mirrors the immuneACCESS table, restricted to in-frame sequences. Some clones are absent from its copies; in checked studies, under half trace to an unresolved V gene, and the reason for the others is unknown. The sample includes roughly 220,000 clones, with more than 65% observed a single time. Of the sample, approximately 2.9% falls within the top ten clones. Input material: peripheral blood. The receptors here all came from a woman in her twenties or thirties who had recovered from COVID-19.

The chain couples TRBV11-1 to TRBJ2-7, with 9 bases that match TRBD2. Per the germline V gene, CDR1 is SGHAT and CDR2 is FQDESV (reference sequence). Unmatched junction bases numbered 13, after V lost 6 bases and J lost 4 bases. This CDR3 has 16 residues. CDR3 region: CASSSLTSGSFYEQYF. The CDR3 nucleotides are TGTGCCAGCAGTTCCCTGACTAGCGGATCCTTTTACGAGCAGTACTTC.

The chain recombines TRBV2 with TRBJ1-1, with 7 bases identical to TRBD1. This CDR3 contains 15 residues. Looked up from germline, CDR1 is SNHLY and CDR2 is FYNNEI. V trimming: 4 bases; J trimming: 4 bases; junction bases outside the gene matches: 9. For the CDR3, the DNA is TGTGCCAGCAGTGGGCCCGAGGGGGCAGTCACTGAAGCTTTCTTT. This gives the protein CASSGPEGAVTEAFF. Based on the CDR3 plus reference TRBV2 and TRBJ1-1, the full variable domain is EPEVTQTPSHQVTQMGQEVILRCVPISNHLYFYWYRQILGQKVEFLVSFYNNEISEKSEIFDDQFSVERPDGSNFTLKIRSTKLEDSAMYFCASSGPEGAVTEAFFGQGTRLTVV.

This clone was picked up one time. V usage is TRBV7-3 and J usage is TRBJ1-1, with D perhaps TRBD1 (6 bases). V was trimmed by 5 bases and J by 1 base, leaving 8 bases between them. The CDR3 is 13 amino acids. Germline V gives CDR1 SGHTA, CDR2 FQGTGA. The CDR3, as DNA: TGTGCCAGCAGCCCGACAGGGAACACTGAAGCTTTCTTT. This gives the protein CASSPTGNTEAFF.

The table lists this clone with a count of one. The rearrangement uses TRBV4-1 and TRBJ2-7; D is unclear. This CDR3 comprises 13 residues. The V gene lost 3 bases and the J gene lost 5 bases, with 11 bases spanning the gap. Germline loops: CDR1 MGHRA, CDR2 YSYEKL. The DNA of the CDR3 is TGCGCCAGCAGCCAGCCCATGTGGCACGAGCAGTACTTC. Translated, it gives CASSQPMWHEQYF.

The count of this clone is one. The genes are TRBV5-4 and TRBJ2-1; 11 nucleotides match TRBD2. V shed 1 base and J 3 bases; nucleotides not matched to a gene: 3. Germline V gene sequence: CDR1 SGHNT, CDR2 YYREEE (reference sequence). The CDR3 is 16 amino acids. Here the CDR3 reads CASSLTGTSGYNEQFF. The CDR3 DNA sequence: TGTGCCAGCAGCTTGACCGGGACTAGCGGCTACAATGAGCAGTTCTTC.

This sequence joins TRBV19 and TRBJ2-7; 8 bases map to TRBD2. Germline CDR1 is LNHDA and CDR2 is SQIVND (reference sequence). The V segment lost 2 bases and the J segment 6 bases; nucleotides outside the gene matches: 6. The CDR3 is 14 residues long. The CDR3 DNA reads as TGTGCCAGTAGTATATCGGGAGGGCCCCGCGAGCAGTACTTC. Its protein is CASSISGGPREQYF.

The sample holds one count of this clone. The chain is built from TRBV4-1 and TRBJ2-1; 7 bases match TRBD2. Trimming cost V 3 bases and J 4 bases; bases outside gene matches: 24. Germline V gene sequence: CDR1 MGHRA, CDR2 YSYEKL. The CDR3 is made up of 21 amino acids. Here the CDR3 reads CASSQGVGSGPSRRRYNEQFF. CDR3 coding DNA: TGCGCCAGCAGCCAGGGGGTGGGTAGCGGGCCATCCCGGAGGCGTTACAATGAGCAGTTCTTC.

The chain combines TRBV7-3 with TRBJ2-7, with D uncertain. Deletions cut 5 bases from V and 4 bases from J, with 9 bases between. This CDR3 comprises 12 residues. Germline CDR1 is SGHTA and CDR2 is FQGTGA. The CDR3 loop is CASSQIAYEQYF. The CDR3, as DNA: TGTGCCAGCAGCCAAATAGCTTACGAGCAGTACTTC.

This chain connects TRBV6-5 to TRBJ1-4, with a possible D match to TRBD1 (5 bases). Germline CDR1 is MNHEY and CDR2 is SVGAGI. Trimming pared 6 bases from V and 8 bases from J, leaving 13 bases between. The CDR3 spans 13 residues. In DNA, the CDR3 is TGTGCCAGCAGCCCAGGGTTGAGAGAAAAACTGTTTTTT. It codes for CASSPGLREKLFF.

This clone appeared a few times. This chain links TRBV7-9 with TRBJ1-1; D is uncertain. Trimming took off 1 base at V and 1 base at J, with 7 bases between the two ends. CDR1 and CDR2 (germline): SEHNR, FQNEAQ (reference sequence). This CDR3 is built from 14 residues. The CDR3 loop is CASSLGAGNTEAFF. The CDR3 DNA sequence: TGTGCCAGCAGCTTAGGGGCAGGGAACACTGAAGCTTTCTTT.

As to this clone: The junction departs from germline at one end; a sequencing error may be responsible. The V gene is TRBV7-9, the J gene TRBJ2-7; 11 positions match TRBD2. The CDR3 spans 14 residues. Germline CDR1 and CDR2: SEHNR and FQNEAQ (reference sequence). The CDR3 reads CASSLGLAGAEQYF. In nucleotides, the CDR3 is TGTGCCAGCAGTTTAGGACTAGCGGGCGCCGAGCAGTACTTC.

This clone was detected only a few times. V gene TRBV19 combines with J gene TRBJ2-2; 9 nucleotides match TRBD2. The CDR3 covers 16 residues. With V trimmed by 6 bases and J by 5 bases, 10 bases remained unmatched. Germline CDR1 is LNHDA and CDR2 is SQIVND (reference sequence). In DNA form, the CDR3 reads TGTGCCAGTAGATCGACGGCGGGAGGGGGGACCGGGGAGCTGTTTTTT. This translates into CASRSTAGGGTGELFF.

The V gene is TRBV9, the J gene TRBJ2-2, with 10 bases identical to TRBD1. The CDR3 runs 14 residues. The trim removed 7 bases at V and 0 bases at J, leaving 0 bases unmatched. Germline V gives CDR1 SGDLS, CDR2 YYNGEE. The CDR3 here is CASGQGANTGELFF. The CDR3 region has the DNA TGTGCCAGCGGACAGGGGGCGAACACCGGGGAGCTGTTTTTT.

This rearrangement joins TRBV3-1 (or the pseudogene TRBV3-2) to TRBJ1-4, with TRBD1 matching over 9 bases. CDR1 is LGHDT, CDR2 YNNKEL, per germline (reference sequence). V dropped 4 bases and J dropped 6; count of bases not matched to a gene: 3. The CDR3 sequence is 14 residues long. The CDR3 spells CASSPRTGDEKLFF. CDR3 bases: TGTGCCAGCAGCCCCCGGACAGGGGATGAAAAACTGTTTTTT.

The CDR3 here is CASSLDRGHSPLHF. The CDR3 coding sequence is TGTGCCAGCAGCTTGGACAGGGGGCATTCACCCCTCCACTTT. The chain combines TRBV11-2 with TRBJ1-6; TRBD1 aligns across 11 bases. Trimming at V came to 3 bases and at J to 8 bases, leaving 0 bases not matched to a gene. Germline V gene lookup returns CDR1 SGHAT and CDR2 FQNNGV. The CDR3 length is 14 residues.

The J gene is TRBJ1-1, the V gene TRBV2; D uncertain. Looked up from germline, CDR1 is SNHLY and CDR2 is FYNNEI. Trimming removed 4 bases from V and 4 bases from J, with 10 bases in between. The CDR3 is made up of 13 amino acids. The CDR3: CASSGTAGTEAFF. The CDR3 region has the DNA TGTGCCAGCAGTGGGACGGCGGGCACTGAAGCTTTCTTT.

The chain uses TRBV29-1 and TRBJ2-1, with TRBD2 identical over 9 bases. The CDR3 spans 14 residues. CDR1 and CDR2 from the germline V gene are SQVTM and ANQGSEA. The V gene end was trimmed by 6 bases and the J gene end by 4 bases; junction bases not matched to a gene: 7. CDR3 sequence (DNA): TGCAGCGTGCTTGGACTAGCGTCATACAATGAGCAGTTCTTC. This codes for CSVLGLASYNEQFF.

The chain links TRBV5-1 to TRBJ2-7; 8 nucleotides align to TRBD2. Germline V lookup: CDR1 SGHRS, CDR2 YFSETQ. The junction had 13 bases not matched to a gene; V was cut back by 1 base and J by 4 bases. This CDR3 has 17 residues. CDR3 sequence: CASSLTGAGAARYEQYF. The DNA of the CDR3 is TGCGCCAGCAGCTTGACAGGAGCGGGGGCGGCGAGGTACGAGCAGTACTTC.

The CDR3 loop is CASSVATGYGNEQFF. The CDR3 DNA reads as TGTGCCAGCAGCGTAGCTACGGGGTACGGGAATGAGCAGTTCTTC. The chain employs TRBV9 and TRBJ2-1, with D maybe TRBD2 (5 bases). The CDR3 has 15 amino acids. Trimming removed 0 bases at V and 7 bases at J, with 14 bases between. CDR1 and CDR2 from the germline V gene are SGDLS and YYNGEE. The variable domain in full, completed from reference TRBV9 and TRBJ2-1, reads DSGVTQTPKHLITATGQRVTLRCSPRSGDLSVYWYQQSLDQGLQFLIQYYNGEERAKGNILERFSAQQFPDLHSELNLSSLELGDSALYFCASSVATGYGNEQFFGPGTRLTVL.

V and J are TRBV27 and TRBJ2-7, with TRBD2 as a possible D gene (6 bases). From germline, CDR1 is MNHEY and CDR2 SMNVEV (reference sequence). This CDR3 has 16 amino acids. Trimming stripped 5 bases from V and 3 bases from J, with 20 bases between. The CDR3 sequence is CASSPTTGRGFYEQYF. The CDR3 DNA reads as TGTGCCAGCAGTCCCACTACGGGACGGGGGTTCTACGAGCAGTACTTC.

The rearrangement joins TRBV19 to TRBJ2-7, with a possible D match to TRBD2 (6 bases). This CDR3 has 13 residues. V lost 8 bases and J lost 6, with 17 bases in between. Germline CDR1 and CDR2: LNHDA and SQIVND (reference sequence). This chain's CDR3 is CASRDSPLGEQYF. In DNA, the CDR3 is TGTGCCAGTCGGGACTCCCCCTTGGGCGAGCAGTACTTC. Complete variable domain (other parts from reference TRBV19 and TRBJ2-7): DGGITQSPKYLFRKEGQNVTLSCEQNLNHDAMYWYRQDPGQGLRLIYYSQIVNDFQKGDIAEGYSVSREKKESFPLTVTSAQKNPTAFYLCASRDSPLGEQYFGPGTRLTVT.

V and J are TRBV28 and TRBJ2-7; 12 positions match TRBD1. CDR1 and CDR2 from the germline V gene are MDHEN and SYDVKM. V lost 2 bases and J lost 7; bases outside the gene matches: 6. The CDR3 totals 15 residues. The CDR3 DNA reads as TGTGCCAGCAGTTTAGGGGGACAGGGGGCGGAAGAGCAGTACTTC. This sequence encodes CASSLGGQGAEEQYF.

V usage is TRBV4-1 and J usage is TRBJ2-7, with 9 bases lining up with TRBD2. V trimming: 3 bases; J trimming: 0 bases; junction bases outside the gene matches: 3. Germline lookup yields CDR1 MGHRA and CDR2 YSYEKL. The CDR3 totals 15 residues. CDR3 region: CASSQVTSGSYEQYF. The CDR3 coding sequence is TGCGCCAGCAGCCAGGTGACTAGCGGCTCCTACGAGCAGTACTTC.